These 9 T cell receptor beta chains were all obtained from the same sample, sequenced in a study of T cell repertoires in cytomegalovirus infection. TCRdb passed the reads through MiXCR, listing each CDR3 protein once. The repertoire has roughly 640,000 distinct CDR3 sequences, roughly a quarter of them found once; the top ten carry roughly 8%. The sequencing input was CD8+ T cells from PBMCs. The receptor set was obtained from a human donor in good health (CMV status not recorded). Some clones in this sample may be carry-over from other donors' samples.

Concerning this clonotype: A clone one base away is much larger, so this may be a read error. The rearrangement uses TRBV7-3 and TRBJ2-1; 10 bases match TRBD2. This CDR3 comprises 15 residues. Germline loops: CDR1 SGHTA, CDR2 FQGTGA. CDR3 nucleotides: TGTGCCAGCAGCCACGCTAGCGGGGGTGCCAATGAGCTGTTCTTC. This translates into CASSHASGGANELFF.

This clonotype has a handful of counts. The chain combines TRBV7-9 with TRBJ1-2, with TRBD1 identical over 8 bases. With 3 bases clipped from V and 4 bases from J, the junction kept 7 bases outside the gene matches. CDR3 length equals 15 residues. Germline loops: CDR1 SEHNR, CDR2 FQNEAQ (reference sequence). CDR3 nucleotides: TGTGCCAGCAGCTTGGACAGGGAAGACCTCTATGGCTACACCTTC. This sequence encodes CASSLDREDLYGYTF. Complete variable domain (other parts from reference TRBV7-9 and TRBJ1-2): DTGVSQNPRHKITKRGQNVTFRCDPISEHNRLYWYRQTLGQGPEFLTYFQNEAQLEKSRLLSDRFSAERPKGSFSTLEIQRTEQGDSAMYLCASSLDREDLYGYTFGSGTRLTVV.

This clonotype turned up a few times. This rearrangement joins TRBV6-6 to TRBJ2-7, with TRBD2 as a possible D gene (6 bases). The germline V gene has CDR1 MNHNY and CDR2 SVGAGI (reference sequence). The CDR3 is made up of 16 amino acids. The V end was cut by 0 bases, the J end by 1 base, with 13 bases between. The CDR3 loop is CASSYSRDSWSYEQYF. Here the CDR3 DNA reads TGTGCCAGCAGTTACTCGAGGGACTCCTGGTCCTACGAGCAGTACTTC.

This clonotype has at least ten counts. The rearrangement links TRBV7-9 to TRBJ2-1, with 11 bases identical to TRBD2. Germline CDR1 is SEHNR and CDR2 is FQNEAQ (reference sequence). The junction had 10 bases not matched to a gene; V was cut back by 5 bases and J by 7 bases. CDR3 size: 16 residues. The CDR3 DNA reads TGTGCCAGCAGCCCACGTCTAGCGGGGGGAGGTAATGAGCAGTTCTTC. Its protein is CASSPRLAGGGNEQFF.

This chain links TRBV27 with TRBJ2-7; 8 nucleotides align to TRBD1. The CDR3 loop spans 16 amino acids. Germline V gene data show CDR1 as MNHEY and CDR2 as SMNVEV (reference sequence). The trim removed 5 bases at V and 2 bases at J, leaving 11 bases unmatched. In DNA form, the CDR3 reads TGTGCCAGCAGTCCTTCCCTGGGACAGGCTACCTACGAGCAGTACTTC. Protein product: CASSPSLGQATYEQYF.

Ten or more counts support this clonotype. The chain has TRBV6-2 or TRBV6-3 and TRBJ2-7, with D perhaps TRBD2 (6 bases). The ends were cut back, 4 bases at V and 2 bases at J, with 15 bases in the middle. Germline CDR1 MNHEY, CDR2 SVGEGT. This CDR3 has 15 residues. The CDR3 protein is CASSFPPGSAYEQYV. The DNA for the CDR3 is TGTGCCAGCAGTTTCCCTCCCGGGAGTGCCTACGAGCAGTACGTC.

CDR3 protein: CAKDSRTGELFF. The CDR3 region has the DNA TGTGCCAAGGACTCTCGGACCGGGGAGCTGTTTTTT. This rearrangement joins TRBV2 to TRBJ2-2; TRBD2 is a possible D gene (5 bases). The germline V gene encodes CDR1 SNHLY and CDR2 FYNNEI. V was cut by 10 bases and J by 5 bases, with 11 bases left in between. This CDR3 is 12 amino acids long.

This clonotype has a count of ten or more. The chain recombines TRBV25-1 with TRBJ1-1; D is perhaps TRBD1 (5 bases). The V and J ends lost 5 bases and 4 bases respectively, with 14 bases between them. CDR1 MGHDK and CDR2 SYGVNS come from the germline V gene. The CDR3 has 14 amino acids. CDR3 in amino acids: CASSQGVISTEAFF. Written as DNA, the CDR3 is TGTGCCAGCAGTCAAGGGGTTATTAGCACTGAAGCTTTCTTT.

This clonotype was observed at least ten times. The chain couples TRBV19 to TRBJ1-1; 7 bases are shared with TRBD1. Germline V gives CDR1 LNHDA, CDR2 SQIVND (reference sequence). The V gene end was trimmed by 1 base and the J gene end by 8 bases; junction bases not matched to a gene: 4. CDR3 length: 13 residues. The CDR3 DNA reads TGTGCCAGTAGTATAGGGGGGACAGTAGAAGCTTTCTTT. Translated, it gives CASSIGGTVEAFF.